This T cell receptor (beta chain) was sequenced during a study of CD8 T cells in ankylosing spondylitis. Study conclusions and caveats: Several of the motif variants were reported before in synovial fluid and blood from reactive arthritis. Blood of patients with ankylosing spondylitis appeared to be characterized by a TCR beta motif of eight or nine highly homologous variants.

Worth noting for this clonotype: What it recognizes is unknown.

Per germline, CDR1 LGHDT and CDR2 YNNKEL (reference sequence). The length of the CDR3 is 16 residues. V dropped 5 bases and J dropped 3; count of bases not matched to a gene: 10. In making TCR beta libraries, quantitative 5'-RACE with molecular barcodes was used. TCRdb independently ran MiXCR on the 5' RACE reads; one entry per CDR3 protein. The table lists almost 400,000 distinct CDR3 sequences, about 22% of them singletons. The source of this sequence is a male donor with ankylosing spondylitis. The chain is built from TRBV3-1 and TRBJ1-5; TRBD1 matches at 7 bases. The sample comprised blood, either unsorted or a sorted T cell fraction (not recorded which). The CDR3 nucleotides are TGTGCCAGCAGCGAAACCGGGACAGCCGTCAATCAGCCCCAGCATTTT. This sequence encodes CASSETGTAVNQPQHF.